This T cell receptor beta chain was obtained from a study of cytomegalovirus exposure and HLA in healthy donors. Looking at the study overall: An earlier analysis found fewer than 140 million unique TCR beta sequences from approximately 200 million T cells. Findings and limits, study-wide: Sequencing had likely introduced a cluster of highly shared sequence variants as an artifact.

The PCR used 60 Vbeta and 13 Jbeta primers. Measured with immunoSEQ multiplex PCR; TCRdb has only the in-frame clones, and not every one. The table records about 59,000 clones, 65% to 80% of them present only once. CDR1 is MNHNS and CDR2 is SASEGT in the germline V gene. The CDR3 spans 14 residues. With 4 bases removed from V and 4 bases from J, the gap between germline ends came to 13 bases. Comment on this clone: What it recognizes is unknown.

The chain links TRBV6-1 to TRBJ1-1, with a tentative D call TRBD1 (6 bases). The TCR originated in a man aged 25-45 years in good health and CMV-seropositive. Material: PBMCs. CDR3 residues: CASSVSGARTEAFF. The CDR3 nucleotides are TGTGCCAGCAGTGTTTCAGGGGCTCGCACTGAAGCTTTCTTT.